The 21 T cell receptor beta chains in this list originate from one sample, sequenced in a study of T cells in Graves' hyperthyroidism and ophthalmopathy. Researchers took RNA transcripts and amplified the TCR beta CDR3 regions from them. First-round RT-PCR of the TCR CDR3 relied on the HTBI primer set. One entry per CDR3 protein, called by TCRdb with MiXCR from the multiplex PCR reads. The sample yields roughly 290,000 distinct CDR3 sequences, around 15% seen once. The sequencing sample was made of blood. The receptors stem from a woman aged 55-69 years with Graves' ophthalmopathy.

This clonotype was counted many times. The J gene is TRBJ2-1, the V gene TRBV3-1; weak D call: TRBD2 (7 bases). With 4 bases removed from V and 4 bases from J, the gap between germline ends came to 14 bases. The CDR3 contains 15 residues. Germline loops: CDR1 LGHDT, CDR2 YNNKEL (reference sequence). Here the CDR3 reads CASSLTRGGYNEQFF. In DNA, the CDR3 is TGTGCCAGCAGCCTCACTAGGGGGGGTTACAATGAGCAGTTCTTC.

The chain joins TRBV2 to TRBJ1-6; D possibly corresponds to TRBD1 (5 bases). The CDR3 extends over 14 amino acids. Germline V gene sequence: CDR1 SNHLY, CDR2 FYNNEI. V was clipped by 5 bases and J by 3 bases, with 8 bases between them. The CDR3 DNA reads TGTGCCAGCAGTAGGGACCTCTATAATTCACCCCTCCACTTT. Residues: CASSRDLYNSPLHF.

The chain couples TRBV12-3 or TRBV12-4 to TRBJ2-2; D unresolved. The germline V and J ends were trimmed by 0 bases and 8 bases, with 16 bases remaining between them. The CDR3 runs 16 residues. The CDR3 DNA reads as TGTGCCAGCAGTTTAGCGCGCCTGACCTCTAAGGGGGAGCTGTTTTTT. Protein product: CASSLARLTSKGELFF.

The J gene is TRBJ1-1, the V gene TRBV9; the match to TRBD1 covers 7 bases. Germline CDR1 is SGDLS and CDR2 is YYNGEE. V lost 7 bases to trimming and J lost 1 base; unmatched junction nucleotides: 7. The CDR3 has 14 residues. The CDR3 DNA sequence: TGTGCCAGCGAGAAGACAGGGACGAACACTGAAGCTTTCTTT. This sequence encodes CASEKTGTNTEAFF.

The sample holds many counts of this clonotype. V gene TRBV6-1 combines with J gene TRBJ2-1, with D possibly matching TRBD2 (7 bases). The CDR3 sequence is 15 residues long. Trimming shortened V by 5 bases and J by 4 bases, and 15 bases separated the two germline ends. CDR1 is MNHNS and CDR2 is SASEGT in the germline V gene. The chain's CDR3 is CASSSEGGEYNEQFF. CDR3 nucleotides: TGTGCCAGCAGTTCCGAGGGGGGGGAATACAATGAGCAGTTCTTC.

V usage is TRBV19 and J usage is TRBJ1-6, with D unresolved. V gave up 7 bases and J gave up 9 bases, with 19 bases separating them. The CDR3 loop spans 15 amino acids. Germline CDR1 and CDR2: LNHDA and SQIVND (reference sequence). CDR3 loop: CASTKLLGSGSPLHF. CDR3 nucleotides: TGTGCCAGTACCAAACTTCTCGGTTCGGGTTCACCCCTCCACTTT. Full variable domain (outside the CDR3, taken from reference TRBV19 and TRBJ1-6): DGGITQSPKYLFRKEGQNVTLSCEQNLNHDAMYWYRQDPGQGLRLIYYSQIVNDFQKGDIAEGYSVSREKKESFPLTVTSAQKNPTAFYLCASTKLLGSGSPLHFGNGTRLTVT.

In this sample, this clonotype turned up many times. The rearrangement links TRBV2 to TRBJ2-7; 8 nucleotides match TRBD1. This CDR3 is built from 14 residues. Looked up from germline, CDR1 is SNHLY and CDR2 is FYNNEI. The trim removed 6 bases at V and 4 bases at J, leaving 8 bases unmatched. The CDR3 protein is CASSPGQVRYEQYF. DNA for the CDR3: TGTGCCAGCAGCCCGGGACAGGTCAGGTACGAGCAGTACTTC.

This clonotype was picked up many times. This rearrangement joins TRBV2 to TRBJ2-3; D is perhaps TRBD1 (6 bases). Germline lookup yields CDR1 SNHLY and CDR2 FYNNEI. The CDR3 loop spans 15 amino acids. V lost 2 bases and J 4 bases, leaving 13 bases between the germline ends. The CDR3 sequence: CASSEPWGPADTQYF. DNA of the CDR3: TGTGCCAGCAGTGAACCGTGGGGGCCGGCAGATACGCAGTATTTT.

This clonotype was counted many times. The chain combines TRBV6-1 with TRBJ2-5; 7 positions match TRBD1. The germline V gene encodes CDR1 MNHNS and CDR2 SASEGT. The CDR3 is 16 amino acids. V lost 6 bases to trimming and J lost 1 base; unmatched junction nucleotides: 11. In nucleotides, the CDR3 is TGTGCCAGCAGCTTCAACCCGGGACAGATCCAAGAGACCCAGTACTTC. Its translation: CASSFNPGQIQETQYF.

The table lists this clonotype with many counts. The chain employs TRBV20-1 and TRBJ2-3; 8 nucleotides agree with TRBD2. CDR3 length: 14 amino acids. The germline V gene has CDR1 DFQATT and CDR2 SNEGSKA (reference sequence). V shed 6 bases, J shed 0 bases, and the junction held 5 bases outside the gene matches. CDR3 nucleotides: TGCAGTGCGAGCGGGAGACAGAGCACAGATACGCAGTATTTT. Translating it yields CSASGRQSTDTQYF.

This clonotype appeared many times. This chain links TRBV11-2 with TRBJ2-1, with 7 nucleotides matching TRBD1. CDR3 size: 12 residues. Per germline, CDR1 SGHAT and CDR2 FQNNGV. V dropped 7 bases and J dropped 7; count of bases not matched to a gene: 4. The CDR3 DNA reads as TGTGCCAGCAAGAGGGGGCAGAATGAGCAGTTCTTC. This sequence encodes CASKRGQNEQFF.

This clonotype was observed at least ten times. The chain joins TRBV18 to TRBJ2-1, with D perhaps TRBD2 (7 bases). This CDR3 contains 13 residues. The germline V gene encodes CDR1 KGHSH and CDR2 LQKENI. V dropped 1 base and J dropped 8 bases, with 9 bases sitting between them. The CDR3 DNA reads as TGTGCCAGCTCACCACGGCGGGGGCATGAGCAGTTCTTC. This sequence encodes CASSPRRGHEQFF. The entire variable domain, with the rest obtained from reference TRBV18 and TRBJ2-1, is as follows: NAGVMQNPRHLVRRRGQEARLRCSPMKGHSHVYWYRQLPEEGLKFMVYLQKENIIDESGMPKERFSAEFPKEGPSILRIQQVVRGDSAAYFCASSPRRGHEQFFGPGTRLTVL.

This clonotype was seen ten or more times. The chain carries TRBV18 and TRBJ2-5, with D tentatively TRBD2 (6 bases). Trimming stripped 2 bases from V and 5 bases from J, with 15 bases between. The CDR3 runs 15 residues. Germline-derived CDR1 and CDR2 are KGHSH and LQKENI. CDR3 DNA sequence: TGTGCCAGCTCACCAGAGCAGGGAGGAGCGGAGACCCAGTACTTC. As protein: CASSPEQGGAETQYF.

To note about this clonotype: This CDR3 is missing its conserved last phenylalanine or tryptophan, likely due to a read error. The chain uses TRBV2 and TRBJ2-1; D gene unclear. CDR1 is SNHLY, CDR2 FYNNEI, per germline. The CDR3 totals 16 residues. Trimming shortened V by 4 bases and J by 0 bases, and 13 bases separated the two germline ends. CDR3 loop: CASSALGRYSYNEQFS. CDR3 sequence (DNA): TGTGCCAGCAGTGCCCTCGGTAGATACTCCTACAATGAGCAGTTCTCC.

This clonotype was picked up many times. A read error may produce the germline difference seen at one junction end. Here the CDR3 reads CASSLTSGTYNEQFF. CDR3 sequence (DNA): TGCGCCAGCAGCTTGACTAGCGGGACTTACAATGAGCAGTTCTTC. The chain employs TRBV11-2 and TRBJ2-1; 11 nucleotides line up with TRBD2. This CDR3 has 15 residues. Germline V gives CDR1 SGHAT, CDR2 FQNNGV.

About this clonotype: Germline and junction disagree at one end, which may indicate a read error. The chain employs TRBV7-3 and TRBJ2-1; 9 bases agree with TRBD1. Germline assignment: CDR1 SGHTA and CDR2 FQGTGA. The CDR3 consists of 17 residues. In nucleotides, the CDR3 is TGTGCCGGCAGCTTAACCCAGACAGGGGGCTCCTACAATGAGCAGTTCTTC. Translation: CAGSLTQTGGSYNEQFF.

This clonotype was seen repeatedly, ten times or more. The rearrangement joins TRBV20-1 to TRBJ1-5; D remains ambiguous. V was trimmed by 4 bases and J by 3 bases, leaving 13 bases between them. Germline assignment: CDR1 DFQATT and CDR2 SNEGSKA (reference sequence). This CDR3 comprises 14 residues. CDR3 region: CSANPNGDNQPQHF. The CDR3 DNA follows: TGCAGTGCTAACCCGAACGGGGACAATCAGCCCCAGCATTTT.

Concerning this clonotype itself: This may stem from a read error, because a much larger clone lies one nucleotide away. This chain uses TRBV24-1 with TRBJ2-3, with D uncertain. The CDR3 has 15 residues. V dropped 2 bases and J dropped 0 bases, with 8 bases sitting between them. CDR1 and CDR2 from the germline V gene are KGHDR and SFDVKD. The CDR3 DNA sequence: TGTGCCACCAGTGATTCGACCGTTAGCACAGATACGCAGTATTTT. Translation: CATSDSTVSTDTQYF.

This clonotype was seen a few times. The chain combines TRBV12-3 or TRBV12-4 with TRBJ1-2; 11 nucleotides match TRBD1. The CDR3 totals 14 residues. The V segment lost 5 bases and the J segment 7 bases; nucleotides outside the gene matches: 6. CDR3: CASSLTDRGLGYTF. The DNA for the CDR3 is TGTGCCAGCAGTCTCACGGACAGGGGGCTTGGCTACACCTTC.

This clonotype occurred a few times. The V call is TRBV20-1, the J call TRBJ1-2; perhaps TRBD1 as D (5 bases). V gave up 3 bases and J gave up 3 bases, with 8 bases separating them. Germline V gene lookup returns CDR1 DFQATT and CDR2 SNEGSKA (reference sequence). This CDR3 region has 12 residues. CDR3 DNA: TGCAGTGCTAGCCGGACACACTATGGCTACACCTTC. Amino acids: CSASRTHYGYTF.

At least ten counts were recorded for this clonotype. The rearrangement uses TRBV5-1 and TRBJ1-2; maybe TRBD1 (5 bases). With 2 bases removed from V and 4 bases from J, the gap between germline ends came to 9 bases. Per germline, CDR1 SGHRS and CDR2 YFSETQ. This CDR3 spans 13 amino acids. The CDR3 spells CASSFGAGYGYTF. Here the CDR3 DNA reads TGCGCCAGCAGCTTCGGGGCTGGCTATGGCTACACCTTC.